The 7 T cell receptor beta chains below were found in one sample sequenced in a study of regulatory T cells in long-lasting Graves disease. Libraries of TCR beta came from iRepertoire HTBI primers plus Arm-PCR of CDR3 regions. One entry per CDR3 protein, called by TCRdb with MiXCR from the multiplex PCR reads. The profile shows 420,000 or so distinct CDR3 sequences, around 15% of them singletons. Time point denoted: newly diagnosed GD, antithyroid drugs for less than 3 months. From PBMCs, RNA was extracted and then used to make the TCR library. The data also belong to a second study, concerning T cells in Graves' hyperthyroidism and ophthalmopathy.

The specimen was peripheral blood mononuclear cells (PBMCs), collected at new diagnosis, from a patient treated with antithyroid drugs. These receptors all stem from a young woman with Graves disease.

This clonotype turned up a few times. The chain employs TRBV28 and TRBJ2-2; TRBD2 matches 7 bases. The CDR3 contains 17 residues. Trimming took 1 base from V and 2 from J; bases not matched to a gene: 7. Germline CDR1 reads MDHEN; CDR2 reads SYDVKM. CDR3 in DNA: TGTGCCAGCAGTTTATCCCCAGCGGGACCAAACACCGGGGAGCTGTTTTTT. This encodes CASSLSPAGPNTGELFF.

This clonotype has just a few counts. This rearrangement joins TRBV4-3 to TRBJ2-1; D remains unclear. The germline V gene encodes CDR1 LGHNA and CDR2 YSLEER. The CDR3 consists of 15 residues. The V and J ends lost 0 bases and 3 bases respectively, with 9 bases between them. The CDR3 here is CASSQEAAGYNEQFF. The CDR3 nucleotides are TGCGCCAGCAGCCAAGAGGCCGCAGGCTACAATGAGCAGTTCTTC.

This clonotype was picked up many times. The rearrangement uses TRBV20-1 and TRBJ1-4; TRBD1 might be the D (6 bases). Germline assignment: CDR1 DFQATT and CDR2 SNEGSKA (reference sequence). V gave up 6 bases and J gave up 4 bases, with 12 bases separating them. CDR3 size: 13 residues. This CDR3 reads CSAWTALNEKLFF. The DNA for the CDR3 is TGCAGTGCATGGACAGCCCTTAATGAAAAACTGTTTTTT.

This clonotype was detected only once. The CDR3 coding sequence is TGTGCCAGCAGCACAACTAGCGGGAAGAGTTTTGAGCAGTTCTTC. Amino acid sequence: CASSTTSGKSFEQFF. The chain combines TRBV11-1 with TRBJ2-1; TRBD2 matches 10 bases. V dropped 5 bases and J dropped 9; count of bases not matched to a gene: 10. The CDR3 extends over 15 amino acids. The germline V gene encodes CDR1 SGHAT and CDR2 FQDESV (reference sequence). Drawing the rest from reference TRBV11-1 and TRBJ2-1, the complete variable domain is EAEVAQSPRYKITEKSQAVAFWCDPISGHATLYWYRQILGQGPELLVQFQDESVVDDSQLPKDRFSAERLKGVDSTLKIQPAELGDSAMYLCASSTTSGKSFEQFFGPGTRLTVL.

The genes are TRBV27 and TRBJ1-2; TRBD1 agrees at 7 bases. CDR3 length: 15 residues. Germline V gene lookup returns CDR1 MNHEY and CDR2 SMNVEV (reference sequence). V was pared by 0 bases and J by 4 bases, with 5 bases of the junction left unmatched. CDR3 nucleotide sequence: TGTGCCAGCAGTTTATCGTACGGGACAGCCTATGGCTACACCTTC. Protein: CASSLSYGTAYGYTF.

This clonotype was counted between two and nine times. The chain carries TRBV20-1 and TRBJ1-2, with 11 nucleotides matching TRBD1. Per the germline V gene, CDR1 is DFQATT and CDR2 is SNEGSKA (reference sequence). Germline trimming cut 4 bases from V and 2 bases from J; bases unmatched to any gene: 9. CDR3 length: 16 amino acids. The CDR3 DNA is TGCAGTGCTATGAAAGGGACAGGGGGAACCAACTATGGCTACACCTTC. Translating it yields CSAMKGTGGTNYGYTF.

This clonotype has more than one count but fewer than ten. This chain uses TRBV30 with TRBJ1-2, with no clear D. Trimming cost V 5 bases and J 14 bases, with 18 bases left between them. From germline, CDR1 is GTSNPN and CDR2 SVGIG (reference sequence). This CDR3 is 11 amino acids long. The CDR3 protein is CAWDVGAVSTF. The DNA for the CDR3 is TGTGCCTGGGACGTTGGCGCCGTCTCAACCTTC.